This T cell receptor (beta chain) was observed in a study of blood T cell repertoires in COVID-19. This table comes from immunoSEQ multiplex PCR, and its TCRdb copy is limited to in-frame clones, with some not included. The sample records just over 650,000 clones, around 90% being singletons. The V and J ends lost 0 bases and 2 bases respectively, with 8 bases between them. CDR3 size: 15 residues. Germline CDR1 and CDR2: MRHNA and SNTAGT. V and J are TRBV6-4 and TRBJ1-5, with a tentative D call TRBD1 (6 bases). Sequenced material: peripheral blood. This clonotype was obtained from a woman aged 18-35 years with acute or convalescent COVID-19. The CDR3 sequence: CASSDSAGGNQPQHF. The DNA for the CDR3 is TGTGCCAGCAGTGACTCAGCAGGGGGCAATCAGCCCCAGCATTTT.